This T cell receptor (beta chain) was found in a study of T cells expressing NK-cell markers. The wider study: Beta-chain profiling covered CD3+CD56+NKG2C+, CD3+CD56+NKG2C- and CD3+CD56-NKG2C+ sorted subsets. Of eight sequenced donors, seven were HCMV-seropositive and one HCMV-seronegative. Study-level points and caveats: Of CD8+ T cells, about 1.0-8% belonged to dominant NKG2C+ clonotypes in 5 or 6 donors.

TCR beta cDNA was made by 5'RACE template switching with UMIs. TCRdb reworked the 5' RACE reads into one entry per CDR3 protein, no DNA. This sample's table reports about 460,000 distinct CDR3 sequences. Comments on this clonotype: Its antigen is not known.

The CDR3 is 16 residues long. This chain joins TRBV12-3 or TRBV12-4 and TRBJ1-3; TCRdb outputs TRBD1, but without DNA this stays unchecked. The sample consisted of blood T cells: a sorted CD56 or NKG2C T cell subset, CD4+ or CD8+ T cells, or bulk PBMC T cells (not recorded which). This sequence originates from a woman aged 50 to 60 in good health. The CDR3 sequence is CASSQTPDRNGNTIYF.